This TCR beta chain appears in the sequencing data of a study of cytomegalovirus exposure and HLA in healthy donors. Study conclusions and caveats: Previous analysis showed most TCR beta V segments were productive about 87% or about 30% of the time.

The PCR was carried out with 60 Vbeta primers and 13 Jbeta primers. As handled by the study authors: In a later analysis, the count reached tens of millions of unique TCR beta chains, with around 11 million shared. Using immunoSEQ multiplex PCR, the repertoire was profiled, and TCRdb retains in-frame clones only, with some absent. V and J calls and clone size are those listed in that table; D and trimming were worked out from the DNA. The sample has 60,000 to 85,000 clones, 70% to 80% seen once. This CDR3 spans 14 amino acids. Germline CDR1 is LNHDA and CDR2 is SQIVND (reference sequence). Trimming took 1 base from V and 4 from J, leaving 10 bases between them. The table lists this clone with a few counts. No antigen is known for it.

The sample consisted of PBMCs. The chain has TRBV19 and TRBJ2-5; possible D gene TRBD2, 6 bases. This sequence was found in a man in his forties in good health and CMV-seronegative. The CDR3 loop reads CASSIVGGTETQYF. CDR3 in DNA: TGTGCCAGTAGTATAGTCGGAGGGACAGAGACCCAGTACTTC.